What follows are 13 T cell receptor beta chains derived from one specimen sequenced in a study of blood T cell repertoires in COVID-19. Using immunoSEQ multiplex PCR, the repertoire was profiled, and TCRdb retains in-frame clones only, with some absent. The profile shows roughly 160,000 clones, around 82% of them singletons. Input material: PBMCs or T cells enriched from blood (not recorded which). The receptor source for this set is a man between 60 and 70 years old who had recovered from COVID-19.

The rearrangement links TRBV5-6 to TRBJ1-1; 9 positions match TRBD1. The CDR3 contains 15 residues. Germline lookup yields CDR1 SGHDT and CDR2 YYEEEE. Trimming took 6 bases from V and 6 from J; bases not matched to a gene: 12. The CDR3 nucleotides are TGTGCCAGCACCTATGATGACAGGGGGTTTCCTGAAGCTTTCTTT. It codes for CASTYDDRGFPEAFF.

The V call is TRBV19, the J call TRBJ2-3, with D possibly being TRBD1 (6 bases). V was pared by 10 bases and J by 5 bases, with 16 bases between. The CDR3 length is 13 residues. From germline, CDR1 is LNHDA and CDR2 SQIVND (reference sequence). The CDR3 here is CATGAPGLDTQYF. CDR3 sequence (DNA): TGTGCCACAGGGGCTCCTGGACTAGATACGCAGTATTTT.

The chain couples TRBV19 to TRBJ2-3, with D maybe TRBD2 (6 bases). CDR1 and CDR2 from the germline V gene are LNHDA and SQIVND (reference sequence). The CDR3 loop spans 14 amino acids. Trimming took off 6 bases at V and 6 bases at J, with 16 bases between the two ends. The CDR3 sequence: CASREGQGRDTQYF. The CDR3 DNA reads TGTGCCAGTAGGGAGGGGCAGGGTAGGGATACGCAGTATTTT.

V usage is TRBV27 and J usage is TRBJ1-1, with 8 bases aligning to TRBD1. Germline-derived CDR1 and CDR2 are MNHEY and SMNVEV (reference sequence). V lost 10 bases to trimming and J lost 4 bases; unmatched junction nucleotides: 5. This CDR3 has 12 residues. The CDR3 DNA follows: TGTGCCACGTCGACAGGGGCCACTGAAGCTTTCTTT. Protein: CATSTGATEAFF.

The genes are TRBV25-1 and TRBJ1-6; 8 bases agree with TRBD1. Germline CDR1 is MGHDK and CDR2 is SYGVNS. Trimming at V came to 0 bases and at J to 10 bases, leaving 11 bases not matched to a gene. This CDR3 has 17 amino acids. The CDR3 sequence: CASSEYLGTGGKSPLHF. The CDR3 DNA is TGTGCCAGCAGTGAATATTTAGGGACAGGAGGAAAATCACCCCTCCACTTT.

This sequence joins TRBV27 and TRBJ2-7, with D perhaps TRBD1 (5 bases). Trimming removed 3 bases at V and 0 bases at J, with 12 bases between. In germline, CDR1 is MNHEY, CDR2 SMNVEV (reference sequence). The CDR3 is made up of 15 amino acids. The CDR3: CASSFIGVSSYEQYF. CDR3 sequence (DNA): TGTGCCAGCAGTTTTATAGGGGTAAGCTCCTACGAGCAGTACTTC.

This clone occurred a few times. The genes are TRBV30 and TRBJ1-6; tentatively, D is TRBD1 (6 bases). This CDR3 is built from 17 residues. Trimming took 3 bases from V and 1 from J, leaving 16 bases between them. Germline CDR1 GTSNPN, CDR2 SVGIG (reference sequence). CDR3 nucleotide sequence: TGTGCCTGGAGCGGCGGGCAGCAGGGGTCCTATAATTCACCCCTCCACTTT. Translated, it gives CAWSGGQQGSYNSPLHF. Supplemented by reference TRBV30 and TRBJ1-6, the full variable domain reads SQTIHQWPATLVQPVGSPLSLECTVEGTSNPNLYWYRQAAGRGLQLLFYSVGIGQISSEVPQNLSASRPQDRQFILSSKKLLLSDSGFYLCAWSGGQQGSYNSPLHFGNGTRLTVT.

This chain uses TRBV10-3 with TRBJ2-7; perhaps TRBD1 as D (6 bases). The CDR3 is 14 amino acids. V lost 3 bases, J lost 3 bases, and 12 bases lay in between. The V gene's germline CDR1 is ENHRY and CDR2 SYGVKD. This CDR3 reads CAISESHRDYEQYF. CDR3 coding DNA: TGTGCCATCAGTGAATCTCACAGGGACTACGAGCAGTACTTC.

This clone was picked up many times. The chain has TRBV2 and TRBJ2-3; 7 bases line up with TRBD1. In germline, CDR1 is SNHLY, CDR2 FYNNEI. V shed 4 bases, J shed 2 bases, and the junction held 3 bases outside the gene matches. The CDR3 runs to 14 residues. The CDR3 coding sequence is TGTGCCAGCAGTGGGGACAGTTTCACAGATACGCAGTATTTT. Its protein product is CASSGDSFTDTQYF.

The chain combines TRBV15 with TRBJ2-1; 9 nucleotides match TRBD2. J lost 7 bases, V lost 4 bases, and 5 bases had no gene match. Germline loops: CDR1 LNHNV, CDR2 YYDKDF (reference sequence). CDR3 length: 14 amino acids. The CDR3 loop reads CATSTRSGSNEQFF. DNA for the CDR3: TGTGCCACCAGCACTCGTAGCGGGAGTAATGAGCAGTTCTTC.

The chain recombines TRBV19 with TRBJ1-4, with 9 bases aligning to TRBD1. Germline V gene sequence: CDR1 LNHDA, CDR2 SQIVND (reference sequence). There are 14 residues in the CDR3. The junction had 4 bases not matched to a gene; V was cut back by 3 bases and J by 8 bases. The CDR3 protein is CASSIDRGSEKLFF. The DNA of the CDR3 is TGTGCCAGTAGTATTGACAGGGGGAGCGAAAAACTGTTTTTT. Filled out from reference TRBV19 and TRBJ1-4, the complete variable domain reads DGGITQSPKYLFRKEGQNVTLSCEQNLNHDAMYWYRQDPGQGLRLIYYSQIVNDFQKGDIAEGYSVSREKKESFPLTVTSAQKNPTAFYLCASSIDRGSEKLFFGSGTQLSVL.

The V call is TRBV5-4, the J call TRBJ2-7, with TRBD1 identical over 7 bases. Germline lookup yields CDR1 SGHNT and CDR2 YYREEE (reference sequence). The CDR3 loop spans 15 amino acids. The trim removed 0 bases at V and 4 bases at J, leaving 7 bases unmatched. DNA of the CDR3: TGTGCCAGCAGCTTGGAGGTGGCAGGGGGATACGAGCAGTACTTC. Residues: CASSLEVAGGYEQYF. Complete variable domain (other parts from reference TRBV5-4 and TRBJ2-7): ETGVTQSPTHLIKTRGQQVTLRCSSQSGHNTVSWYQQALGQGPQFIFQYYREEENGRGNFPPRFSGLQFPNYSSELNVNALELDDSALYLCASSLEVAGGYEQYFGPGTRLTVT.

The chain recombines TRBV13 with TRBJ2-4; D ambiguous. V was cut by 5 bases and J by 1 base, with 12 bases left in between. CDR3 size: 15 residues. Germline V CDR1 and CDR2: PRHDT, FYEKMQ (reference sequence). CDR3 sequence (DNA): TGTGCCAGCAGCCCTGCTAGACTCGCCAAAAACATTCAGTACTTC. Encoded protein: CASSPARLAKNIQYF.